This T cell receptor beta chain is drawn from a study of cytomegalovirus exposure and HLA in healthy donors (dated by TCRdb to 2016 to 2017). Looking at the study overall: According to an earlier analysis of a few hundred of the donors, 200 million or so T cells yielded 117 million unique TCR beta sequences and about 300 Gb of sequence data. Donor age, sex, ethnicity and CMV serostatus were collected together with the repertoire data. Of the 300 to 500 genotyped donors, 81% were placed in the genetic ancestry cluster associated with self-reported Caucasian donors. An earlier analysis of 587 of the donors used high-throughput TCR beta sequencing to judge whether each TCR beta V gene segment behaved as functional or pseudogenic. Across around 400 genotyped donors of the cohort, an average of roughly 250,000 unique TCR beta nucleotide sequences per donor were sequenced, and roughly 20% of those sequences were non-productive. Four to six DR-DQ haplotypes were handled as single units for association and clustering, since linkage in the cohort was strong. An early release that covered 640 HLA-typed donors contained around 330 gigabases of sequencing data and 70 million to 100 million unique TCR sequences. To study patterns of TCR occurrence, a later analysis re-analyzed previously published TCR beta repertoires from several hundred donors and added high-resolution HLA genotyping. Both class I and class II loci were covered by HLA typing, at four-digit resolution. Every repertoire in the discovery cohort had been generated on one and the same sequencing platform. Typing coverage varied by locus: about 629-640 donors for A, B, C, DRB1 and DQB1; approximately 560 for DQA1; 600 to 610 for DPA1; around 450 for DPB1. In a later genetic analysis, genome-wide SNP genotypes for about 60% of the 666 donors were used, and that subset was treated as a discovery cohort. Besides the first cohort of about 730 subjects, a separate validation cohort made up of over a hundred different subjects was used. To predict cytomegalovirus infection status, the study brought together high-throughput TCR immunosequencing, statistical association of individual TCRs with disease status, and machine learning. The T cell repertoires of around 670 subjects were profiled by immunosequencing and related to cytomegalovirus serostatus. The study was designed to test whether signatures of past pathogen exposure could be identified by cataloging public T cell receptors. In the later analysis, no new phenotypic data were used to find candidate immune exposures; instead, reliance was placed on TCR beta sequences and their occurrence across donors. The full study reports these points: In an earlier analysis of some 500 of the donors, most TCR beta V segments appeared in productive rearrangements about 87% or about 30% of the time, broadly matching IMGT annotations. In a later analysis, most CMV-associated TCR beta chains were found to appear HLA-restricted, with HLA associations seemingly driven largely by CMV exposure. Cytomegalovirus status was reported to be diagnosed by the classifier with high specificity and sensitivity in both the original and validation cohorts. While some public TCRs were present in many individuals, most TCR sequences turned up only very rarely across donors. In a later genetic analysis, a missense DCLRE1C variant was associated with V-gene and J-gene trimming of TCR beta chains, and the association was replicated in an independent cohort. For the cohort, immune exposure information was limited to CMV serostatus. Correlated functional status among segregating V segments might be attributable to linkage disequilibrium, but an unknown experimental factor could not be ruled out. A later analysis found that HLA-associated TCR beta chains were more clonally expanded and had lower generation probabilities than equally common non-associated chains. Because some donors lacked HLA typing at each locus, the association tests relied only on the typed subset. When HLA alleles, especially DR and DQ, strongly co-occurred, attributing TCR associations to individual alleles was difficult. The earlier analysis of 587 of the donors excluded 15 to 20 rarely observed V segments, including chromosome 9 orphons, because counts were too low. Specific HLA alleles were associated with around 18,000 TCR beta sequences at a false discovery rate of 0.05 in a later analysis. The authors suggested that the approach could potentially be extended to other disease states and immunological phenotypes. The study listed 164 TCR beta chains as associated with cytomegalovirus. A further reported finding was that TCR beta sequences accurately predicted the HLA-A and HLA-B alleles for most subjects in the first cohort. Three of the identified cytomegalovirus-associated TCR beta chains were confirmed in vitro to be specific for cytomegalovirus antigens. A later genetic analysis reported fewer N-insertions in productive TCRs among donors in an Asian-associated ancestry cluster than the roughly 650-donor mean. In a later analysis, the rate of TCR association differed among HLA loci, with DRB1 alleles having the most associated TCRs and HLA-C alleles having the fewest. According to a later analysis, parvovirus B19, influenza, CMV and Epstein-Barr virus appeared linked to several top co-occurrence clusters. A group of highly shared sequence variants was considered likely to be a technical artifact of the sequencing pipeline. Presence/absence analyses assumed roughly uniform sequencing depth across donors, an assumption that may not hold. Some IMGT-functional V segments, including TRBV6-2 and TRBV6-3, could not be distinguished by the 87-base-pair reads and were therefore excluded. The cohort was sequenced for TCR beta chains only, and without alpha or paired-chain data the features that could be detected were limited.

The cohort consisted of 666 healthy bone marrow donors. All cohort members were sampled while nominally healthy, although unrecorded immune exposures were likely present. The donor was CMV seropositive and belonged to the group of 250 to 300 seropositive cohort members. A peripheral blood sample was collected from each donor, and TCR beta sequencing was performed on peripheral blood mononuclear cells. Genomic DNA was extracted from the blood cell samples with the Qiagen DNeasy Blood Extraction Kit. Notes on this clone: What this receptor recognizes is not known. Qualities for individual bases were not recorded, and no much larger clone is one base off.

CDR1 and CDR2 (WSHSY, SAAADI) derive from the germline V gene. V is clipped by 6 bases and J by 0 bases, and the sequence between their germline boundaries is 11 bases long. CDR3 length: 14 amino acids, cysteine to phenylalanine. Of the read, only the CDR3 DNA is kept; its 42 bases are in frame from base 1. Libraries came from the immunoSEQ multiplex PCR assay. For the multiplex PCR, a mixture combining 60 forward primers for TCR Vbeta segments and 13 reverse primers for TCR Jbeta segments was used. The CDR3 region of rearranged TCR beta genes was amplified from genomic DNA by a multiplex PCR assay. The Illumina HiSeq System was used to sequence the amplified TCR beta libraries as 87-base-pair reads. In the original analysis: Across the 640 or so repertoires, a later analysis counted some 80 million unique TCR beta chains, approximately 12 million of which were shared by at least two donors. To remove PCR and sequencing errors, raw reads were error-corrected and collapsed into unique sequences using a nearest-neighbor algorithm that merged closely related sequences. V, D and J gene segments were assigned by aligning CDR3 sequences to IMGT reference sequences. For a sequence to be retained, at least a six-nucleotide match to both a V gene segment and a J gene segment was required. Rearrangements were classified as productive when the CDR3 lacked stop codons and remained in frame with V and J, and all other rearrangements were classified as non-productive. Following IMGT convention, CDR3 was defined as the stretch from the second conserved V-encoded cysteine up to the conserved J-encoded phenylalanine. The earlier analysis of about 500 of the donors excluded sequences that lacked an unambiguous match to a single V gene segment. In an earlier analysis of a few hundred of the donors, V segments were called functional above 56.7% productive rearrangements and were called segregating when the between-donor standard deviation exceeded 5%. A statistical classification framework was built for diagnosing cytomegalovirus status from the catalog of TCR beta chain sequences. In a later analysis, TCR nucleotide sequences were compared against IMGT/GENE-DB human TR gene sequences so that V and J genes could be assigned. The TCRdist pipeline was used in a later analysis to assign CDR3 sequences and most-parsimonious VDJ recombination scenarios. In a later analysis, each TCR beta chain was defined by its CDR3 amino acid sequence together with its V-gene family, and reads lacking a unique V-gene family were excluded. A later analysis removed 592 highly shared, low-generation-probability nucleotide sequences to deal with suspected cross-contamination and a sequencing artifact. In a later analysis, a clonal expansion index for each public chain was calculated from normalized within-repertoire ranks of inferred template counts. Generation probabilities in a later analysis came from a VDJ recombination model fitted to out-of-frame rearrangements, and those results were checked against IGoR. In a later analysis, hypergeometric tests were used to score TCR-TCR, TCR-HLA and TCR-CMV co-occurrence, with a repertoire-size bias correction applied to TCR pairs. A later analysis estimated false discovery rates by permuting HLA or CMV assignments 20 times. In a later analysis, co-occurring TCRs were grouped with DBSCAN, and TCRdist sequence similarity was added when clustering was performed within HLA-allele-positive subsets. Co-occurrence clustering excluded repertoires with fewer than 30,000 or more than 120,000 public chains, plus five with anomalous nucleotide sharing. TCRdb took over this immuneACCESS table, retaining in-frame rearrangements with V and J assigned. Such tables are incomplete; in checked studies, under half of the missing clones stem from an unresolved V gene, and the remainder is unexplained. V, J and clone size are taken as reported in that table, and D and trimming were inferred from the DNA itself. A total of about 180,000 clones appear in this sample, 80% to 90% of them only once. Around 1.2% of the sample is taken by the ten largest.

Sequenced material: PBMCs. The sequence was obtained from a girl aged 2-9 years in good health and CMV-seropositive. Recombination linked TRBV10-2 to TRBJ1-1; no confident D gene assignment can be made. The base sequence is TGCGCCAGCAGGGACGGGATCTTGAACACTGAAGCTTTCTTT. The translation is CASRDGILNTEAFF.